This T cell receptor (beta chain) is drawn from a study of T cell changes during pregnancy in multiple sclerosis. Sequencing was performed with immunoSEQ multiplex PCR; in TCRdb, only in-frame clones are kept and a portion is missing. The sample lists about 59,000 clones, 85% to 90% occurring once. Germline values: CDR1 SGHNT, CDR2 YYREEE (reference sequence). The CDR3 length is 14 residues. Trimming cost V 4 bases and J 7 bases, with 15 bases left between them. This TCR came from a human donor whose cells served as feeder cells for cultures in a pregnancy study. The chain combines TRBV5-4 with TRBJ2-1, with D perhaps TRBD2 (5 bases). The sequenced material came from peripheral blood from another person, used as feeder cells. The chain's CDR3 is CASSLGGWRNEQFF. The CDR3 DNA sequence: TGTGCCAGCAGCCTTGGTGGTTGGAGGAATGAGCAGTTCTTC.